The 17 T cell receptor beta chains listed next were all sequenced from one sample in a study of cytomegalovirus exposure and HLA in healthy donors. The PCR made use of 60 Vbeta and 13 Jbeta primers. The assay was immunoSEQ multiplex PCR, and TCRdb's table has in-frame clones only and misses some. The data hold 150,000 to 200,000 clones, with roughly 77% observed a single time. Sequenced input: PBMCs. The receptor source for this set is a woman in her forties or fifties in good health and CMV-seronegative.

The gene calls are TRBV27 and TRBJ2-1; the D is unclear. V gave up 4 bases and J gave up 0 bases, with 10 bases separating them. The CDR3 contains 15 residues. CDR1 is MNHEY and CDR2 is SMNVEV in the germline V gene (reference sequence). CDR3 sequence: CASSWAGSSYNEQFF. The DNA for the CDR3 is TGTGCCAGCAGTTGGGCAGGTAGCTCCTACAATGAGCAGTTCTTC.

V and J are TRBV18 and TRBJ2-5; D uncertain. This CDR3 has 14 amino acids. Trimming removed 0 bases from V and 5 bases from J, with 10 bases in between. Germline assignment: CDR1 KGHSH and CDR2 LQKENI. CDR3 sequence: CASSPPELRETQYF. Written as DNA, the CDR3 is TGTGCCAGCTCACCACCCGAACTAAGGGAGACCCAGTACTTC.

The chain is built from TRBV7-9 and TRBJ1-1, with D possibly being TRBD1 (5 bases). The V and J ends lost 1 base and 4 bases respectively, with 10 bases between them. Germline V gives CDR1 SEHNR, CDR2 FQNEAQ (reference sequence). The length of the CDR3 is 14 residues. The CDR3 reads CASSLEGAGTEAFF. CDR3 sequence (DNA): TGTGCCAGCAGCTTAGAAGGGGCAGGCACTGAAGCTTTCTTT.

The J gene is TRBJ2-5, the V gene TRBV29-1, with D perhaps TRBD2 (6 bases). The end of the DNA fits TRBJ2-7 better, so the J call may be wrong. Germline assignment: CDR1 SQVTM and CDR2 ANQGSEA. The CDR3 is made up of 11 amino acids. CDR3 bases: TGCAGCGTTGAAGACGGGAGCGAGCAGTACTTC. It codes for CSVEDGSEQYF.

The rearrangement uses TRBV9 and TRBJ2-5; TRBD2 agrees at 12 bases. This CDR3 comprises 16 residues. Germline lookup yields CDR1 SGDLS and CDR2 YYNGEE. With V trimmed by 0 bases and J by 2 bases, 2 bases remained unmatched. The CDR3 bases are TGTGCCAGCAGCGTAGCTACTAGCGGGGGGCAAGAGACCCAGTACTTC. This gives the protein CASSVATSGGQETQYF.

The chain is built from TRBV10-3 and TRBJ2-4, with 9 nucleotides matching TRBD1. Germline assignment: CDR1 ENHRY and CDR2 SYGVKD. V shed 4 bases, J shed 1 base, and the junction held 11 bases outside the gene matches. The CDR3 spans 18 residues. CDR3 DNA sequence: TGTGCCATCAGTGCGGAACCGGGACAGGGAATTGCCAAAAACATTCAGTACTTC. Protein: CAISAEPGQGIAKNIQYF.

The gene calls are TRBV7-2 and TRBJ1-3; no definite D call. Germline lookup yields CDR1 SGHTA and CDR2 FQGNSA. This CDR3 has 15 amino acids. Trimming took off 4 bases at V and 0 bases at J, with 10 bases between the two ends. The CDR3 sequence: CASSSRVGSGNTIYF. Here the CDR3 DNA reads TGTGCCAGCAGCTCGCGAGTCGGCTCTGGAAACACCATATATTTT.

This CDR3 is CASSPTLDRFNTEAFF. The CDR3 DNA sequence: TGTGCCAGCAGCCCTACCCTCGACAGGTTCAACACTGAAGCTTTCTTT. The chain couples TRBV7-8 to TRBJ1-1; maybe TRBD1 (6 bases). This CDR3 spans 16 amino acids. Germline CDR1 reads SGHVS; CDR2 reads FQNEAQ. The V end was cut by 5 bases, the J end by 2 bases, with 18 bases between.

The V call is TRBV18, the J call TRBJ2-7; perhaps TRBD1 as D (7 bases). The V gene lost 3 bases and the J gene lost 0 bases, with 24 bases spanning the gap. Germline loops: CDR1 KGHSH, CDR2 LQKENI. The CDR3 extends over 19 amino acids. In DNA, the CDR3 is TGTGCCAGCTCACCGTACATCCCAGGTCAGGGGGGATACTCCTACGAGCAGTACTTC. This gives the protein CASSPYIPGQGGYSYEQYF. Supplemented by reference TRBV18 and TRBJ2-7, the full variable domain reads NAGVMQNPRHLVRRRGQEARLRCSPMKGHSHVYWYRQLPEEGLKFMVYLQKENIIDESGMPKERFSAEFPKEGPSILRIQQVVRGDSAAYFCASSPYIPGQGGYSYEQYFGPGTRLTVT.

The genes are TRBV19 and TRBJ1-1, with D maybe TRBD1 (5 bases). Deletions cut 7 bases from V and 2 bases from J, with 11 bases between. CDR1 and CDR2 from the germline V gene are LNHDA and SQIVND (reference sequence). The CDR3 contains 13 residues. The CDR3 sequence is CASKGQINTEAFF. CDR3 nucleotides: TGTGCCAGTAAGGGGCAAATAAACACTGAAGCTTTCTTT.

The V call is TRBV27, the J call TRBJ2-1; 8 bases map to TRBD2. There are 14 residues in the CDR3. CDR1 MNHEY and CDR2 SMNVEV come from the germline V gene (reference sequence). Trimming cost V 3 bases and J 7 bases; bases outside gene matches: 5. In DNA form, the CDR3 reads TGTGCCAGCAGTTTTCAGCGGGAGAGGAATGAGCAGTTCTTC. Translation gives CASSFQRERNEQFF.

V and J are TRBV25-1 and TRBJ1-6; 7 positions match TRBD1. Germline lookup yields CDR1 MGHDK and CDR2 SYGVNS. The CDR3 contains 16 residues. V was clipped by 4 bases and J by 11 bases; unmatched bases: 14. CDR3 protein: CASSGPTGAVMAPLHF. As DNA, the CDR3 is TGTGCCAGCAGTGGCCCCACAGGGGCCGTTATGGCACCCCTCCACTTT. The variable domain in full, completed from reference TRBV25-1 and TRBJ1-6, reads EADIYQTPRYLVIGTGKKITLECSQTMGHDKMYWYQQDPGMELHLIHYSYGVNSTEKGDLSSESTVSRIRTEHFPLTLESARPSHTSQYLCASSGPTGAVMAPLHFGNGTRLTVT.

J is TRBJ2-3 and V is TRBV2; TRBD2 matches at 7 bases. This CDR3 comprises 12 residues. Germline lookup yields CDR1 SNHLY and CDR2 FYNNEI. V lost 6 bases and J lost 14; bases outside the gene matches: 11. This CDR3 reads CASRLFSGPSYF. DNA for the CDR3: TGTGCCAGCAGGTTGTTTAGCGGGCCTTCGTATTTT.

This clone occurred a few times. The V gene is TRBV5-6, the J gene TRBJ1-1; D gene uncertain. V was pared by 0 bases and J by 1 base, with 7 bases between. The CDR3 totals 14 residues. Germline lookup yields CDR1 SGHDT and CDR2 YYEEEE. As DNA, the CDR3 is TGTGCCAGCAGCTTGGCCTTATGGAACACTGAAGCTTTCTTT. It specifies CASSLALWNTEAFF.

The chain carries TRBV30 and TRBJ1-1; D might be TRBD1 (5 bases). The CDR3 consists of 14 residues. Trimming stripped 0 bases from V and 1 base from J, with 9 bases between. Germline CDR1 GTSNPN, CDR2 SVGIG (reference sequence). The CDR3 loop is CAWSVHGGNTEAFF. The CDR3 DNA follows: TGTGCCTGGAGTGTACACGGGGGGAACACTGAAGCTTTCTTT.

The CDR3 loop reads CASSFRDNSYNEQFF. For the CDR3, the DNA is TGTGCCAGCAGTTTCCGGGACAACTCCTACAATGAGCAGTTCTTC. The chain combines TRBV28 with TRBJ2-1; a possible D gene is TRBD1 (6 bases). Germline V CDR1 and CDR2: MDHEN, SYDVKM. With 3 bases removed from V and 0 bases from J, the gap between germline ends came to 9 bases. This CDR3 comprises 15 residues.

The V gene is TRBV9, the J gene TRBJ1-2, with 9 bases identical to TRBD1. Germline trimming cut 3 bases from V and 8 bases from J; bases unmatched to any gene: 8. This CDR3 contains 14 residues. The germline V gene encodes CDR1 SGDLS and CDR2 YYNGEE. As DNA, the CDR3 is TGTGCCAGCAGCGGGGGACAGGGTGGCTACGGCTACACCTTC. Translation: CASSGGQGGYGYTF.